This record covers a single T cell receptor (beta chain). Trimming took 0 bases from V and 2 from J, leaving 18 bases between them. Germline V gives CDR1 LGHNA, CDR2 YSLEER. This CDR3 spans 18 amino acids. The data were taken from a study of chemoradiotherapy in HPV16-positive cancers. Clones were sequenced by immunoSEQ multiplex PCR, and TCRdb holds only the in-frame ones, with some missing. This sample has about 6,500 clones; more than 80% occur once, and the top ten carry approximately 1.7%. The sample consisted of blood, taken from a patient who underwent chemoradiotherapy. The clonotype comes from a human donor with HPV-associated anogenital cancer. This chain connects TRBV4-3 to TRBJ2-3, with D perhaps matching TRBD1 or TRBD2 (6 bases each). CDR3: CASSQESGSPGATDTQYF. The CDR3 DNA follows: TGCGCCAGCAGCCAAGAATCGGGCTCGCCGGGGGCCACAGATACGCAGTATTTT.